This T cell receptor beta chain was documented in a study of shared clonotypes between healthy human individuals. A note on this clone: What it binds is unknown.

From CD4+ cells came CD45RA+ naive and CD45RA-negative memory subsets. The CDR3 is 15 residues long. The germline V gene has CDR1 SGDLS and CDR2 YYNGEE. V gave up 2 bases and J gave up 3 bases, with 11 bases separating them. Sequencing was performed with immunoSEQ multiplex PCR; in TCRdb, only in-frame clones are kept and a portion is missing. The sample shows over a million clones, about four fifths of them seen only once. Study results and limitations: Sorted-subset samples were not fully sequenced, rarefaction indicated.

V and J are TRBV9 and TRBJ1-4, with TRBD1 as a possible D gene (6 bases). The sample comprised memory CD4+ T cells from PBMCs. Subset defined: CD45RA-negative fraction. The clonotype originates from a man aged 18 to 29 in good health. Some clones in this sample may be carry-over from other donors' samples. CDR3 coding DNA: TGTGCCAGCAGCGTTTGGACAGACTCTAATGAAAAACTGTTTTTT. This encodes CASSVWTDSNEKLFF.